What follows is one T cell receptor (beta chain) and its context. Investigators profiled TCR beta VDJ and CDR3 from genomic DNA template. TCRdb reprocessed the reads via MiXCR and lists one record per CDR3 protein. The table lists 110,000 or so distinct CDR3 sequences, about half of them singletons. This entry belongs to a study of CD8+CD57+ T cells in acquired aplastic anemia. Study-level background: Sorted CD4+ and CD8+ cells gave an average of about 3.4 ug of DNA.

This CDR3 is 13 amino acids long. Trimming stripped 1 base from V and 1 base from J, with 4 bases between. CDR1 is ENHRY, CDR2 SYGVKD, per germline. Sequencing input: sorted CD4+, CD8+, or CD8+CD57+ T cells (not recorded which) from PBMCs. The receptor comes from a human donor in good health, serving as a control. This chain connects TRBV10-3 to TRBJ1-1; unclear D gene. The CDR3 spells CAISELSNTEAFF. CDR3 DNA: TGTGCCATCAGTGAGTTATCGAACACTGAAGCTTTCTTT.